The rows below give T cell receptor beta chains drawn from one sample of a study of shared clonotypes between healthy human individuals. Libraries were prepared by immunoSEQ multiplex PCR; TCRdb keeps only in-frame clonotypes and omits some of them. The data hold over a million clones, with about 84% observed a single time. The sample consisted of memory CD4+ T cells from PBMCs. Receptors were obtained from a man aged 18 to 29 in good health. Some clones in this sample may be carry-over from other donors' samples. The CDR3 runs from the conserved cysteine through the conserved F or W. The D gene is left open where the match is weak. Clone sizes are given selectively: once, few, many, or a class where the clone is expanded.

d_gene,abundance,j_gene,v_gene,CDR3aa,CDR3nt
NA,NA,TRBJ1-2,TRBV21-1,CASSVSSRGSNYGYTF,TGTGCCAGCAGCGTCTCAAGCAGGGGGTCTAACTATGGCTACACCTTC
TRBD2,NA,TRBJ2-1,TRBV7-3,CASSLGTSGNEQFF,TGTGCCAGCAGCTTAGGGACTAGTGGGAATGAGCAGTTCTTC
TRBD1,NA,TRBJ2-7,TRBV29-1,CSVGGQGIYEQYF,TGCAGCGTTGGGGGACAGGGTATATACGAGCAGTACTTC
NA,NA,TRBJ1-2,TRBV4-1,CASSQAGEYYYGYTF,TGCGCCAGCAGCCAAGCAGGGGAGTACTACTATGGCTACACCTTC
NA,NA,TRBJ1-2,TRBV5-6,CASRYTGQNYGYTF,TGTGCCAGCAGATATACAGGGCAGAACTATGGCTACACCTTC
NA,NA,TRBJ2-1,TRBV11-2,CASSQYKSSYNEQFF,TGTGCCAGCAGCCAATACAAGAGCTCCTACAATGAGCAGTTCTTC
TRBD2,NA,TRBJ2-3,TRBV28,CASSQTSGRAGTQYF,TGTGCCAGCAGCCAGACTAGCGGGAGGGCCGGGACGCAGTATTTT
TRBD1,once,TRBJ2-6,TRBV18,CASSPRQGLGGANVLTF,TGTGCCAGCTCGCCTAGACAGGGCCTGGGCGGGGCCAACGTCCTGACTTTC
NA,NA,TRBJ2-3,TRBV28,CASSSLGISTDTQYF,TGTGCCAGCAGTTCCTTGGGAATTAGCACAGATACGCAGTATTTT
NA,NA,TRBJ1-5,TRBV28,CASQEGQPQHF,TGTGCCAGCCAAGAGGGTCAGCCCCAGCATTTT
TRBD1,NA,TRBJ1-2,TRBV27,CASSVRTGRAYGYTF,TGTGCCAGCAGTGTACGGACAGGGCGGGCCTATGGCTACACCTTC
TRBD1,NA,TRBJ1-3,TRBV5-1,CASSLGTGHSGNTIYF,TGCGCCAGCAGCCTTGGGACAGGGCACTCTGGAAACACCATATATTTT
TRBD1,few,TRBJ2-1,TRBV7-3,CASSSTPDRKDEQFF,TGTGCCAGCAGCTCCACTCCGGACAGGAAGGATGAGCAGTTCTTC
TRBD1,few,TRBJ1-4,TRBV27,CASSQSGTGSEKLFF,TGTGCCAGCAGTCAAAGCGGGACAGGGAGTGAAAAACTGTTTTTT
NA,once,TRBJ2-7,TRBV5-4,CASSLAGASSYEQYF,TGTGCCAGCAGCTTGGCGGGAGCGAGCTCCTACGAGCAGTACTTC
NA,NA,TRBJ1-1,TRBV10-3,CAIVRDGGTEAFF,TGTGCCATCGTGAGGGACGGAGGGACTGAAGCTTTCTTT
NA,NA,TRBJ1-3,TRBV6-1,CASSEGAAVGTIYF,TGTGCCAGCAGTGAAGGTGCCGCCGTAGGCACCATATATTTT
NA,few,TRBJ1-3,TRBV14,CASSQGGPSGNTIYF,TGTGCCAGCAGCCAAGGCGGGCCCTCTGGAAACACCATATATTTT
NA,few,TRBJ2-1,TRBV6-7,CASSQDSEQFF,TGTGCCAGCAGCCAGGATTCGGAACAGTTCTTC
NA,NA,TRBJ1-1,TRBV5-1,CASSLDSANTEAFF,TGCGCCAGCAGCCTGGACAGTGCCAACACTGAAGCTTTCTTT
TRBD1,NA,TRBJ2-7,TRBV5-1,CASSLFPGGGYEQYF,TGCGCCAGCAGCTTGTTTCCAGGGGGCGGGTACGAGCAGTACTTC
NA,NA,TRBJ1-4,TRBV11-2,CASSRGGRGNEKLFF,TGTGCCAGCAGCCGCGGGGGGCGTGGTAATGAAAAACTGTTTTTT
TRBD2,NA,TRBJ2-7,TRBV7-2,CASRPSGPNYEQYF,TGTGCCAGCAGGCCTAGCGGGCCGAACTACGAGCAGTACTTC
TRBD1,NA,TRBJ1-1,TRBV10-3,CAISEASGQGALNTEAFF,TGTGCCATCAGTGAGGCTAGTGGCCAGGGGGCCTTGAACACTGAAGCTTTCTTT
NA,once,TRBJ2-2,TRBV5-1,CASSFLRGRNANTGELFF,TGCGCCAGCAGCTTCCTCCGGGGAAGAAACGCGAACACCGGGGAGCTGTTTTTT
NA,NA,TRBJ2-5,TRBV4-3,CASSQQTGETQYF,TGCGCCAGCAGCCAACAGACCGGGGAGACCCAGTACTTC
NA,NA,TRBJ1-2,TRBV7-9,CASSPWDARFGYGYTF,TGTGCCAGCAGCCCCTGGGACGCCCGCTTTGGCTATGGCTACACCTTC
NA,NA,TRBJ2-6,TRBV7-9,CASSLAGTGSVLTF,TGTGCCAGCAGCTTAGCCGGGACGGGATCCGTCCTGACTTTC
TRBD1,NA,TRBJ2-1,TRBV7-9,CASSPSTGANEQFF,TGTGCCAGCAGCCCATCAACAGGGGCCAATGAGCAGTTCTTC
NA,NA,TRBJ1-3,TRBV11-2,CASSLLRGPGNTIYF,TGTGCCAGCAGCTTATTACGTGGACCAGGAAACACCATATATTTT
TRBD1,once,TRBJ2-5,TRBV18,CASSPRQGETQYF,TGTGCCAGCTCACCCAGACAGGGCGAGACCCAGTACTTC
TRBD2,NA,TRBJ2-5,TRBV14,CASSQSLAGGETQYF,TGTGCCAGCAGCCAATCGCTAGCGGGAGGGGAGACCCAGTACTTC
NA,NA,TRBJ1-3,TRBV5-6,CASSLRGGSGNTIYF,TGTGCCAGCAGCCTCCGGGGGGGCTCTGGAAACACCATATATTTT
TRBD2,NA,TRBJ2-3,TRBV11-3,CASSRGLAGRTDTQYF,TGTGCCAGCAGCCGAGGACTAGCGGGACGCACAGATACGCAGTATTTT
NA,NA,TRBJ1-2,TRBV5-8,CASSLDYGYTF,TGTGCCAGCAGCTTGGACTATGGCTACACCTTC
TRBD1,NA,TRBJ2-5,TRBV7-9,CASSPRTGGEETQYF,TGTGCCAGCAGCCCGAGGACAGGGGGGGAGGAGACCCAGTACTTC
NA,few,TRBJ1-2,TRBV30,CAWKGGRYGYTF,TGTGCCTGGAAAGGGGGTCGGTATGGCTACACCTTC
NA,NA,TRBJ1-1,TRBV29-1,CSVEAHSTSAFF,TGCAGCGTTGAGGCACACTCCACCTCGGCTTTCTTT
NA,NA,TRBJ2-7,TRBV5-4,CASSLRFAIRSAYEQYF,TGTGCCAGCAGCTTGAGGTTTGCTATTAGGTCTGCCTACGAGCAGTACTTC
NA,NA,TRBJ2-2,TRBV7-9,CASSLEWAGELFF,TGTGCCAGCAGCTTAGAATGGGCCGGGGAGCTGTTTTTT
NA,NA,TRBJ2-7,TRBV7-9,CASSLSIGPGTYEQYF,TGTGCCAGCAGCTTAAGTATAGGACCGGGCACCTACGAGCAGTACTTC